This T cell receptor beta chain was retrieved from a study of T cell repertoires in cytomegalovirus infection. Study details: It was the public TCR beta signatures that indicated both CMV infection and matching HLA type.

Using its own MiXCR run on the reads, TCRdb lists one record per CDR3 protein. The sample records 360,000 or so distinct CDR3 sequences, about 34% being singletons. Findings and limits, study-wide: Using cumulative public TCR beta family frequency, the authors identified those who carried CMV together with the relevant HLA. Ex vivo responses were dominated by HLA-C-restricted CMV-specific TCR beta clonotypes.

CDR1 SGHVS and CDR2 FQNEAQ come from the germline V gene. V shed 5 bases and J shed 5 bases, with 20 bases lying between them. The CDR3 extends over 16 amino acids. This clonotype was picked up many times. Its cognate antigen is unknown. The TCR was taken from a human donor in good health (CMV status not recorded). Some clones in this sample may be carry-over from other donors' samples. The chain combines TRBV7-8 with TRBJ2-3; D is unresolved. The input for sequencing was cultured PBMCs, taken from culture after CMV antigen stimulation. DNA for the CDR3: TGTGCCAGCAGCACCGCCGGAAGCACGAGTAGAGATACGCAGTATTTT. This encodes CASSTAGSTSRDTQYF.